This TCR beta chain was documented in a study of circulating CD8 cells and anti-PD-1 response in melanoma. Study observations and caveats: Diversity ranked highest in DNEG and lowest in TIGIT subsets. Clonotype sharing was highest between DPOS and TIGIT subsets.

The CDR3 has 14 amino acids. CDR1 is SGDLS, CDR2 YYNGEE, per germline. V shed 3 bases, J shed 7 bases, and the junction held 4 bases outside the gene matches. From live CD3+CD8+TCRalphabeta+ cells, four PD-1 and/or TIGIT subsets were sorted. Using around 14 ng of total RNA, TCR libraries were made with the QIAseq Immune Repertoire TCR panel. In TCRdb, the reads were re-called with MiXCR into one record per CDR3 protein. The sample has about 400 distinct CDR3 sequences, roughly 5.8% seen once; the top ten hold roughly 30%. This clonotype ranks as large. The antigen remains unidentified. The chain joins TRBV9 to TRBJ2-7; 13 bases match TRBD2. The TCR sequence derives from a human donor with melanoma. Specimen: CD8+ T cells from PBMCs, collected at baseline or after one month of anti-PD-1 therapy (not recorded which). The CDR3 here is CASSDGGLAGEQYF. Written as DNA, the CDR3 is TGTGCCAGCAGCGACGGGGGACTAGCGGGGGAGCAGTACTTC.